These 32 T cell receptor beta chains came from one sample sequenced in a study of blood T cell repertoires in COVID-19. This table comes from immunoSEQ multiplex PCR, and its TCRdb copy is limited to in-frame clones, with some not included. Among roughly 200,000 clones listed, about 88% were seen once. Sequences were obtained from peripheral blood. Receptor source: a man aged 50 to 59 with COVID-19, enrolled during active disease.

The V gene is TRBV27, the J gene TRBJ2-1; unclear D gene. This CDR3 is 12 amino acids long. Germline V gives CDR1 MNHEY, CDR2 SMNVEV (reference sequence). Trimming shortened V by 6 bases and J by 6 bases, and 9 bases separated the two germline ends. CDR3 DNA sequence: TGTGCCAGCAGGGTTAGTGCCAATGAGCAGTTCTTC. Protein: CASRVSANEQFF.

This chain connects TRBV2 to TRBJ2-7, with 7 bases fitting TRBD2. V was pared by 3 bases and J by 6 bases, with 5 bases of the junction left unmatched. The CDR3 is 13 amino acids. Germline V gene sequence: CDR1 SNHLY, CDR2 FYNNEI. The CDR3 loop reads CASSDGLAVEQYF. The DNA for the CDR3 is TGTGCCAGCAGTGACGGGCTAGCGGTCGAGCAGTACTTC.

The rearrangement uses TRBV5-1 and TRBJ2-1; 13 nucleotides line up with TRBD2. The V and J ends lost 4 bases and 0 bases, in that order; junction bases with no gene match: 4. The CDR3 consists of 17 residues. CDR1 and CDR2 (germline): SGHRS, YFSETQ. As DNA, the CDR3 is TGCGCCAGCAGCGGGACTAGCGGGGCTCACTCCTACAATGAGCAGTTCTTC. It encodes CASSGTSGAHSYNEQFF.

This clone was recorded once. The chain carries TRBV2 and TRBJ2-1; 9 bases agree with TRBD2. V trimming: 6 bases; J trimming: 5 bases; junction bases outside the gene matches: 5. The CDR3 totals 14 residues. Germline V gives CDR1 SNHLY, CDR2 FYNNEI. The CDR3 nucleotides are TGTGCCAGCAGCCTGGGACTAGCTAACAATGAGCAGTTCTTC. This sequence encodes CASSLGLANNEQFF.

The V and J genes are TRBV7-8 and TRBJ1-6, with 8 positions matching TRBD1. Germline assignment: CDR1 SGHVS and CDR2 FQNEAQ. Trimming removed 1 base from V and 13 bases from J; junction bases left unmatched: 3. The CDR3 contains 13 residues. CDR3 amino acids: CASSLEQGAPLHF. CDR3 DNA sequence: TGTGCCAGCAGCTTAGAGCAGGGGGCCCCCCTCCACTTT.

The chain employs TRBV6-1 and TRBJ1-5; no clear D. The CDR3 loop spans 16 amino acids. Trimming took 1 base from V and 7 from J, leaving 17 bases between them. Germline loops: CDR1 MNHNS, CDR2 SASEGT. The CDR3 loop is CASSEVRVTLEQPQHF. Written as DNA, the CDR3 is TGTGCCAGCAGTGAAGTTCGGGTGACTCTTGAGCAGCCCCAGCATTTT.

DNA for the CDR3: TGCGCCAGCAGCTTCGAGCAGGGGGTACGTGGCTACACCTTC. This sequence encodes CASSFEQGVRGYTF. The chain joins TRBV5-1 to TRBJ1-2; 7 nucleotides line up with TRBD1. The CDR3 is 14 amino acids. Germline V CDR1 and CDR2: SGHRS, YFSETQ. Trimming removed 2 bases from V and 7 bases from J; junction bases left unmatched: 8. The full variable domain, completed using reference TRBV5-1 and TRBJ1-2, is KAGVTQTPRYLIKTRGQQVTLSCSPISGHRSVSWYQQTPGQGLQFLFEYFSETQRNKGNFPGRFSGRQFSNSRSEMNVSTLELGDSALYLCASSFEQGVRGYTFGSGTRLTVV.

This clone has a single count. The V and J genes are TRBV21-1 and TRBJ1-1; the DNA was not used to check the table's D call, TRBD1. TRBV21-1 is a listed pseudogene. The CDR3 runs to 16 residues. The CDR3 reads CASSKEEGAVNTEAFF. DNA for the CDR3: TGTGCCAGCAGCAAAGAGGAGGGGGCCGTGAACACTGAAGCTTTCTTT.

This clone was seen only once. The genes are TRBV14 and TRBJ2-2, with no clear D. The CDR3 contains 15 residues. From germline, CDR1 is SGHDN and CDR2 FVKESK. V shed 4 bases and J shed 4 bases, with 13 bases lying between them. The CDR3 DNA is TGTGCCAGCAGCCCCCGACTGACCGGCACCGGGGAGCTGTTTTTT. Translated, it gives CASSPRLTGTGELFF.

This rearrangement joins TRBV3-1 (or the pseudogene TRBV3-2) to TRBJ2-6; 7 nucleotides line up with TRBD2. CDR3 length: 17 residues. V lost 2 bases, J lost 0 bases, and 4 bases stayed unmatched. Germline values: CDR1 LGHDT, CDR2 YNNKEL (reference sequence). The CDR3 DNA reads TGTGCCAGCAGCCAATGGGGGGGGAACTCTGGGGCCAACGTCCTGACTTTC. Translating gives CASSQWGGNSGANVLTF.

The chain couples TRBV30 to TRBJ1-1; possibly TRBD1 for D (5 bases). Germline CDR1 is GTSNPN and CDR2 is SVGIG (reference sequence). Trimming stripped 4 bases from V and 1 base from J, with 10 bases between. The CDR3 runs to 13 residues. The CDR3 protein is CAWTKTGNTEAFF. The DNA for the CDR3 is TGTGCCTGGACGAAAACAGGGAACACTGAAGCTTTCTTT.

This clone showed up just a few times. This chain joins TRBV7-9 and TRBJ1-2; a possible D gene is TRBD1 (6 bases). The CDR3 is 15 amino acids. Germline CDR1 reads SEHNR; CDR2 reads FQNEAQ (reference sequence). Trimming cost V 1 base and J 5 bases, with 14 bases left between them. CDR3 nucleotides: TGTGCCAGCAGCTTAGAGCAGGGGCGATTATATGGCTACACCTTC. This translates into CASSLEQGRLYGYTF. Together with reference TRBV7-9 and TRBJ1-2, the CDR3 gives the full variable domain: DTGVSQNPRHKITKRGQNVTFRCDPISEHNRLYWYRQTLGQGPEFLTYFQNEAQLEKSRLLSDRFSAERPKGSFSTLEIQRTEQGDSAMYLCASSLEQGRLYGYTFGSGTRLTVV.

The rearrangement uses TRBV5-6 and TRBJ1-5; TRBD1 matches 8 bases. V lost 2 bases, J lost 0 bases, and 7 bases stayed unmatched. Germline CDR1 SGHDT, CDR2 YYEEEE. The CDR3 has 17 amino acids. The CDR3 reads CASSFTRQGYSNQPQHF. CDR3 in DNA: TGTGCCAGCAGCTTTACCCGACAGGGGTATAGCAATCAGCCCCAGCATTTT. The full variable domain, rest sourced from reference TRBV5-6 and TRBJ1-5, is DAGVTQSPTHLIKTRGQQVTLRCSPKSGHDTVSWYQQALGQGPQFIFQYYEEEERQRGNFPDRFSGHQFPNYSSELNVNALLLGDSALYLCASSFTRQGYSNQPQHFGDGTRLSIL.

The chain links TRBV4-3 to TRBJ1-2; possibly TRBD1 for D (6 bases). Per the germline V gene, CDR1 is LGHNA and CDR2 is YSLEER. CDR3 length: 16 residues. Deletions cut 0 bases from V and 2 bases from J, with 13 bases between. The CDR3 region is CASSQDPGTRNYGYTF. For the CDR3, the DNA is TGCGCCAGCAGCCAAGATCCCGGGACAAGGAACTATGGCTACACCTTC.

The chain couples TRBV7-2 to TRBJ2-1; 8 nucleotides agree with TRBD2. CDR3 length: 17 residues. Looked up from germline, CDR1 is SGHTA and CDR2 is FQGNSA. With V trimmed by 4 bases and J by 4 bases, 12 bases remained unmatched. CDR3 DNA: TGTGCCAGCAGCTCCCCACTTACGGGGGGGCAGTACAATGAGCAGTTCTTC. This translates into CASSSPLTGGQYNEQFF. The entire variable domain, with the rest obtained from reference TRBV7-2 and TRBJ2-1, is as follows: GAGVSQSPSNKVTEKGKDVELRCDPISGHTALYWYRQSLGQGLEFLIYFQGNSAPDKSGLPSDRFSAERTGGSVSTLTIQRTQQEDSAVYLCASSSPLTGGQYNEQFFGPGTRLTVL.

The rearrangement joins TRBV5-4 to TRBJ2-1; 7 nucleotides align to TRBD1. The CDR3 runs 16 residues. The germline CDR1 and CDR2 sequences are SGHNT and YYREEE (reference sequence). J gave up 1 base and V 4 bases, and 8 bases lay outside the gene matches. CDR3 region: CASSALQGISYNEQFF. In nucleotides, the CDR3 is TGTGCCAGCAGCGCATTACAGGGGATTTCCTACAATGAGCAGTTCTTC.

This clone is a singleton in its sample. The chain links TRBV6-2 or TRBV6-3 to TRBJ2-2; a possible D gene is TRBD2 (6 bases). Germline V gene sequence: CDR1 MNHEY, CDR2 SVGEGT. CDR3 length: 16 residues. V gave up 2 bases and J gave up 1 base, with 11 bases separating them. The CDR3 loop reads CASSYPTRGNTGELFF. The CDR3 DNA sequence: TGTGCCAGCAGTTACCCGACGCGGGGGAACACCGGGGAGCTGTTTTTT.

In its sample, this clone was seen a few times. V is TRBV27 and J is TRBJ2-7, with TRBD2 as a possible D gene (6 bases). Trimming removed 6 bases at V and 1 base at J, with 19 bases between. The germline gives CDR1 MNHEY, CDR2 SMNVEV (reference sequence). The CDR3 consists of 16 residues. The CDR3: CASRASPGGPSYEQYF. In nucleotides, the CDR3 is TGTGCCAGCAGGGCCTCCCCCGGGGGTCCTTCCTACGAGCAGTACTTC.

The CDR3 DNA is TGTGCCAGCAGTGAAGGGGGGGTGTACACTGAAGCTTTCTTT. It codes for CASSEGGVYTEAFF. The chain employs TRBV2 and TRBJ1-1, with a weak D call TRBD1 (5 bases). Germline V gene lookup returns CDR1 SNHLY and CDR2 FYNNEI. The CDR3 contains 14 residues. V was clipped by 1 base and J by 3 bases, with 9 bases between them.

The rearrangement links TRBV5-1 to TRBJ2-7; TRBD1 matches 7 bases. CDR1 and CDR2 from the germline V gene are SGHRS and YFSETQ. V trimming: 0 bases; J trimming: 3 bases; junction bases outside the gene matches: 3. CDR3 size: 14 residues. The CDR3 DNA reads TGCGCCAGCAGCTTGGTAGGGGGCCACTACGAGCAGTACTTC. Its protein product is CASSLVGGHYEQYF.

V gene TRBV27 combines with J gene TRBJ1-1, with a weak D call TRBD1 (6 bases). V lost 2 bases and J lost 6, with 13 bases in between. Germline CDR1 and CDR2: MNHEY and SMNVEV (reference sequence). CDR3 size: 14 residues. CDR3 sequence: CASSLGRGVAEAFF. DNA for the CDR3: TGTGCCAGCAGTTTAGGCAGGGGTGTCGCTGAAGCTTTCTTT.

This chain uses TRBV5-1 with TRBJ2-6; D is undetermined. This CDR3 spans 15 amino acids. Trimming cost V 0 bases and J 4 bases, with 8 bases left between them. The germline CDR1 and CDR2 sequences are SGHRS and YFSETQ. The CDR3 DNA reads TGCGCCAGCAGCTTGGATTTAGCAGGGGCCAACGTCCTGACTTTC. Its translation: CASSLDLAGANVLTF.

The CDR3 DNA sequence: TGTGCCAGCAGCTTAGCCGGGACAGGGTCTAGCAATGAGCAGTTCTTC. Its translation: CASSLAGTGSSNEQFF. The genes are TRBV7-2 and TRBJ2-1; 9 bases align to TRBD1. Germline V CDR1 and CDR2: SGHTA, FQGNSA. This CDR3 is built from 16 residues. The ends lost 0 bases at V and 6 bases at J; junction bases unmatched: 6.

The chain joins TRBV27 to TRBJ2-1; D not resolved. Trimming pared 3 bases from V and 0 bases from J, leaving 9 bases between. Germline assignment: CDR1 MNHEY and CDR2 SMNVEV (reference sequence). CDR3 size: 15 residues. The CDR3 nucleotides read TGTGCCAGCAGTTTTGCGCCTATCTCCTACAATGAGCAGTTCTTC. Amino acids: CASSFAPISYNEQFF.

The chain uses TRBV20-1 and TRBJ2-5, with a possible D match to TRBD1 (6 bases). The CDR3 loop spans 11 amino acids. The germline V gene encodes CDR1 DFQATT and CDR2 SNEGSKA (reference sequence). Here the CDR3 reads CRTGAQETQYF. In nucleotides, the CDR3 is TGCAGGACAGGAGCGCAAGAGACCCAGTACTTC.

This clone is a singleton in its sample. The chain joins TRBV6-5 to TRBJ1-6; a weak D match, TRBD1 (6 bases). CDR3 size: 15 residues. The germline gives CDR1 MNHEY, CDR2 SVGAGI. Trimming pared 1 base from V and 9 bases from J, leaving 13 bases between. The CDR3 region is CASSYLQGGGSPLHF. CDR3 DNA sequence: TGTGCCAGCAGTTACTTACAGGGCGGAGGTTCACCCCTCCACTTT.

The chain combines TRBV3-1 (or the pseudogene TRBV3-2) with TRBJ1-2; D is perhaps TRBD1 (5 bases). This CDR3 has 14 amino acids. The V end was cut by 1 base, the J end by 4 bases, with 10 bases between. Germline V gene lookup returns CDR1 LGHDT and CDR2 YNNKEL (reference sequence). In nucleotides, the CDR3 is TGTGCCAGCAGCCAAGTGGGGGGAACCTATGGCTACACCTTC. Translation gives CASSQVGGTYGYTF.

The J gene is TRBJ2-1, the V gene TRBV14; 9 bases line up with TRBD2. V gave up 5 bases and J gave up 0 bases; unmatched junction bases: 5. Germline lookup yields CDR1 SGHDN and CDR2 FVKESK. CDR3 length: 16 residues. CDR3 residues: CASSKSGGSSYNEQFF. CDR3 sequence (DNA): TGTGCCAGCAGCAAGAGCGGGGGGTCCTCCTACAATGAGCAGTTCTTC.

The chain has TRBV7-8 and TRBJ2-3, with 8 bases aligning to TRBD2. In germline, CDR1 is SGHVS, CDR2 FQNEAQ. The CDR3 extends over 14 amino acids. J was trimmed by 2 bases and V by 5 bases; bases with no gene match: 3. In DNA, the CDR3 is TGTGCCAGCAGCCGAGCGGGGGCCACAGATACGCAGTATTTT. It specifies CASSRAGATDTQYF.

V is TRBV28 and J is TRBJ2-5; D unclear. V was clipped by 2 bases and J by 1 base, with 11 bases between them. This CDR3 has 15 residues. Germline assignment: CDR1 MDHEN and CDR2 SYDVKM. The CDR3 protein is CASSLVGQPQETQYF. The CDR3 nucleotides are TGTGCCAGCAGTTTAGTTGGGCAGCCCCAAGAGACCCAGTACTTC.

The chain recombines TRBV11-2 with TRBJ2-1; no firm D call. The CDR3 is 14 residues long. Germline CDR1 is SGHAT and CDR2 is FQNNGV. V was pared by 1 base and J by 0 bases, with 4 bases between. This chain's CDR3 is CASSLAVSYNEQFF. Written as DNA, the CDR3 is TGTGCCAGCAGCTTAGCGGTCTCCTACAATGAGCAGTTCTTC.

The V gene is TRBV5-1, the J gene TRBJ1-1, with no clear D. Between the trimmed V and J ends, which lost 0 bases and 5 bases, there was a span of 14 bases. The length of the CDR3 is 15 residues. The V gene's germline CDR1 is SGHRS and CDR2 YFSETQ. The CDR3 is CASSLESGRLTEAFF. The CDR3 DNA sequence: TGCGCCAGCAGCTTGGAATCGGGTCGTTTGACTGAAGCTTTCTTT.